These T cell receptor beta chains were read from a single sample in a study of cytomegalovirus exposure and HLA in healthy donors. The protocol was immunoSEQ multiplex PCR, while the TCRdb copy is restricted to in-frame clones and leaves out a portion. The sample carries about 120,000 clones, 70% to 80% recorded once. Sequencing input: PBMCs. These receptors were taken from a man aged 45-60 years in good health and CMV-seropositive. CDR3s include the opening cysteine and the closing phenylalanine or tryptophan. The D gene is left open where the match is weak. Not all rows give a size; the values are once, few, many and, for expanded clones, a class.

clone size | D gene | J gene | V gene | CDR3 DNA | CDR3 protein
once | NA | TRBJ2-1 | TRBV27 | TGTGCCAGCAGCCTTAGCTCCTACAATGAGCAGTTCTTC | CASSLSSYNEQFF
NA | TRBD1 | TRBJ2-7 | TRBV19 | TGTGCCAGTAGTATGGACAGGGGCTCCTACGAGCAGTACTTC | CASSMDRGSYEQYF
NA | NA | TRBJ2-5 | TRBV7-2 | TGTGCCAGCACCCTTAGGGGTCGGGAGACCCAGTACTTC | CASTLRGRETQYF
NA | TRBD1 | TRBJ1-3 | TRBV4-3 | TGCGCCAGCAGCCTCGGGGCCCGACAGGGAGGCTCTGGAAACACCATATATTTT | CASSLGARQGGSGNTIYF
NA | NA | TRBJ2-3 | TRBV6-6 | TGTGCCAGCAGTCCAGACCGGAACAACAGAGATACGCAGTATTTT | CASSPDRNNRDTQYF
NA | TRBD2 | TRBJ2-1 | TRBV7-2 | TGTGCCAGCACGTCTCTGGGACTAGCGGGGAATGAGCAGTTCTTC | CASTSLGLAGNEQFF
few | TRBD1 | TRBJ2-5 | TRBV7-7 | TGTGCCAGCAGCTTACTCCGGACAGGCCAAGAGACCCAGTACTTC | CASSLLRTGQETQYF
NA | NA | TRBJ1-3 | TRBV21-1 | TGTGCCAGCAGCAATAGGGGGTGGAATAAGGGAGGGCTGCGAAACACCATATATTTT | CASSNRGWNKGGLRNTIYF
NA | TRBD2 | TRBJ2-1 | TRBV11-2 | TGTGCCAGCAGCTCCCGACTAGCGGGAGGGCCAAGTGAGCAGTTCTTC | CASSSRLAGGPSEQFF
NA | TRBD1 | TRBJ2-7 | TRBV4-1 | TGCGCCAGCAGCTCACCGGGACAGGCGGTCTACGAGCAGTACTTC | CASSSPGQAVYEQYF
NA | NA | TRBJ2-7 | TRBV15 | TGTGCCACCTCAGATGTAGAGGTCGTCGAGCAGTACTTC | CATSDVEVVEQYF
NA | TRBD2 | TRBJ2-3 | TRBV27 | TGTGCCAGCAGCCCGGGGTGGGCGGGGGTGTACACAGATACGCAGTATTTT | CASSPGWAGVYTDTQYF
NA | TRBD1 | TRBJ2-4 | TRBV10-3 | TGTGCCATCAGTGAGAGACAGGGTATAGGAAACATTCAGTACTTC | CAISERQGIGNIQYF
NA | NA | TRBJ2-2 | TRBV10-3 | TGTGCCATCAGTGAGTCGGGGCCCCGGTCGGGCGGGGAGCTGTTTTTT | CAISESGPRSGGELFF
NA | NA | TRBJ2-7 | TRBV7-2 | TGTGCCAGCACCGCGCGCCCAAGCTCCTACGAGCAGTACTTC | CASTARPSSYEQYF
few | TRBD1 | TRBJ2-5 | TRBV5-4 | TGTGCCAGCAGCTACGGCAAAGGGGGCGGCGAGACCCAGTACTTC | CASSYGKGGGETQYF
NA | NA | TRBJ1-4 | TRBV19 | TGTGCCAGTAGTAGCCGGGACAACCGAAGAGAAAAACTGTTTTTT | CASSSRDNRREKLFF
NA | TRBD1 | TRBJ2-7 | TRBV10-2 | TGCGCCAGCAGTGAGCCAGGACAGGTCAGCTCCTACGAGCAGTACTTC | CASSEPGQVSSYEQYF
few | TRBD1 | TRBJ2-7 | TRBV7-9 | TGTGCCAGCAGCCCGACAGGGGAGCAGTACTTC | CASSPTGEQYF
NA | NA | TRBJ1-1 | TRBV4-3 | TGCGCCAGCAGCCAGAACTGGAGAGACACTGAAGCTTTCTTT | CASSQNWRDTEAFF
NA | NA | TRBJ1-1 | TRBV6-6 | TGTGCCAGCTGGGTTTATCAGGGATCGAACACTGAAGCTTTCTTT | CASWVYQGSNTEAFF
NA | TRBD1 | TRBJ1-1 | TRBV9 | TGTGCCAGCAGCCCCCGGACAGGGATTGGCACTGAAGCTTTCTTT | CASSPRTGIGTEAFF
NA | NA | TRBJ1-5 | TRBV6-6 | TGTGCCAGCAGTCAGGGGTTTTACGGGGAGCCCCAGCATTTT | CASSQGFYGEPQHF
few | TRBD1 | TRBJ1-6 | TRBV5-4 | TGTGCCAGCAGCAAAGACAGGGTCTCAAATAATTCACCCCTCCACTTT | CASSKDRVSNNSPLHF
NA | NA | TRBJ2-3 | TRBV4-1 | TGCGCCAGCAGCCAAGCCGGGACATCCCCAGATACGCAGTATTTT | CASSQAGTSPDTQYF
NA | TRBD2 | TRBJ2-4 | TRBV6-1 | TGTGCCAGCAGTGAATGGGGGACTAGCAGTAACATTCAGTACTTC | CASSEWGTSSNIQYF
NA | TRBD2 | TRBJ2-4 | TRBV5-1 | TGCGCCAGCAGCTTGGTTCTAGCGGGAGCCAAAAACATTCAGTACTTC | CASSLVLAGAKNIQYF
NA | NA | TRBJ1-5 | TRBV7-2 | TGTGCCAGCACTTCCCTGAATCAGCCCCAGCATTTT | CASTSLNQPQHF
NA | TRBD2 | TRBJ2-3 | TRBV7-2 | TGTGCCAGCAGCTTGGGACTAGCATCCGATACGCAGTATTTT | CASSLGLASDTQYF
NA | TRBD1 | TRBJ1-4 | TRBV6-5 | TGTGCCAGCAGTTACGGACAGGCGACTAATGAAAAACTGTTTTTT | CASSYGQATNEKLFF
NA | TRBD1 | TRBJ1-5 | TRBV7-6 | TGTGCCAGCAGCTTAGACAGGGGGCGTCGCAATCAGCCCCAGCATTTT | CASSLDRGRRNQPQHF
NA | NA | TRBJ2-2 | TRBV7-8 | TGTGCCAGCAGCTTAGAGCGGGCAGGGGGCACCGGGGAGCTGTTTTTT | CASSLERAGGTGELFF
NA | TRBD2 | TRBJ2-7 | TRBV4-2 | TGTGCCAGCAGCCAAGCCCGGACTAGCGGGAGTTCCTACGAGCAGTACTTC | CASSQARTSGSSYEQYF
NA | TRBD2 | TRBJ2-7 | TRBV7-2 | TGTGCCAGCAGCCCCGAAGGAGCGGGACCTACCTACGAGCAGTACTTC | CASSPEGAGPTYEQYF
NA | TRBD1 | TRBJ2-7 | TRBV7-9 | TGTGCCAGCAGCCCAAACGCAGGGACAGCCTCCTACGAGCAGTACTTC | CASSPNAGTASYEQYF
NA | TRBD1 | TRBJ1-6 | TRBV5-5 | TGTGCCAGCAGCTTGGGGGCCGGGACAGGGTATTCACCCCTCCACTTT | CASSLGAGTGYSPLHF
NA | NA | TRBJ2-7 | TRBV12-2 | TGTGCAAGTCGCTCGAGCCCTCGACGGGGGCGGGAGGACGAGCAGTACTTC | CASRSSPRRGREDEQYF
once | NA | TRBJ2-2 | TRBV6-1 | TGTGCCAGCAGTGAACGATACACCGGGGAGCTGTTCTTT | CASSERYTGELFF
NA | TRBD2 | TRBJ2-1 | TRBV19 | TGTGCCAGTAGTATGCCCCACGGGGAGGGCTATGAGCAGTTCTTC | CASSMPHGEGYEQFF
NA | TRBD1 | TRBJ2-2 | TRBV7-9 | TGTGCCAGCAGCAGCCCCGGGACAGGGGTGGCCGGGGAGCTGTTTTTT | CASSSPGTGVAGELFF
NA | TRBD1 | TRBJ1-1 | TRBV7-2 | TGTGCCAGCAGCTTTACAGGGGGCATGAACACTGAAGCTTTCTTT | CASSFTGGMNTEAFF
NA | TRBD2 | TRBJ2-1 | TRBV12-5 | TGTGCTAGTGGTTTGACGACTAGCGGGGATATCTGGGATGAGCAGTTCTTC | CASGLTTSGDIWDEQFF
NA | TRBD1 | TRBJ2-7 | TRBV5-6 | TGTGCCAGCAGCTTTGACAGGGGGCGTATTCGGGCCTACGAGCAGTACTTC | CASSFDRGRIRAYEQYF
NA | NA | TRBJ2-2 | TRBV19 | TGTGCCAGTAGTTTAGACCGCGCCGGGGAGCTGTTTTTT | CASSLDRAGELFF
NA | TRBD1 | TRBJ2-5 | TRBV14 | TGTGCCAGCAGCCAATGGACAGGCGCCCCGGCCCAGTACTTC | CASSQWTGAPAQYF
NA | NA | TRBJ2-5 | TRBV4-1 | TGCGCCAGCAGCCAAGATTTGAGCGGAGAGACCCAGTACTTC | CASSQDLSGETQYF
NA | TRBD1 | TRBJ1-3 | TRBV6-1 | TGTGCCAGCAGGAGGGACAGGGGGACTGGAAACACCATATATTTT | CASRRDRGTGNTIYF
NA | NA | TRBJ1-2 | TRBV6-1 | TGTGCCAGCAGTGACCCTGCTACCTATGGCTACACCTTC | CASSDPATYGYTF
NA | NA | TRBJ2-7 | TRBV11-3 | TGTGCCAGCAGCCGCCGCGGTACCTACGAGCAGTACTTC | CASSRRGTYEQYF
NA | NA | TRBJ2-5 | TRBV28 | TGTGCCAGCAGTTTAGGTCGGGTGGGGGGAGAGGCCCAGTACTTC | CASSLGRVGGEAQYF
NA | TRBD1 | TRBJ1-2 | TRBV7-8 | TGTGCCAGCAGCTTAGCAGGGGGCGGGGGCTACACCTTC | CASSLAGGGGYTF
NA | TRBD2 | TRBJ2-5 | TRBV2 | TGTGCCATCAGGGGGACTAGCTCGGGGACCCAGTACTTC | CAIRGTSSGTQYF
NA | NA | TRBJ2-7 | TRBV28 | TGTGCCAGCAGTTTATACCGGGGGACGCAGCAGTACTTC | CASSLYRGTQQYF
NA | NA | TRBJ1-5 | TRBV7-8 | TGTGCCAGCAGCCCCCTCGGGGGAATTGGCAATCAGCCCCAGCATTTT | CASSPLGGIGNQPQHF
NA | TRBD1 | TRBJ1-4 | TRBV11-2 | TGTGCCAGCAGCTTACGGCTGGGACAGGGAGATGAAAAACTGTTTTTT | CASSLRLGQGDEKLFF
NA | NA | TRBJ1-2 | TRBV4-3 | TGCGCCAGCAGCCAAGGAGATGTGCGGGGTGACTATGGCTACACCTTC | CASSQGDVRGDYGYTF
NA | NA | TRBJ2-4 | TRBV4-1 | TGCGCCAGCAGCCAGGGTTGGGGCGCGGCCAAAAACATTCAGTACTTC | CASSQGWGAAKNIQYF
NA | NA | TRBJ1-1 | TRBV7-9 | TGTGCCAGCAGCTTGGGGGGAGGGAGGAACACTGAAGCTTTCTTT | CASSLGGGRNTEAFF
few | TRBD1 | TRBJ2-7 | TRBV6-6 | TGTGCCAGCAGTTACTCGGGACAGGGCGCCTACGAGCAGTACTTC | CASSYSGQGAYEQYF